A selection of T cell receptor beta chains follows, all from one sample in a study of shared T cell receptors in the human thymus. Only in-frame clones appear in the TCRdb table, and some are missing; sequencing was by immunoSEQ multiplex PCR. The sample has around 730,000 clones, roughly 88% seen once. The sample also formed part of further work on human thymus T cells.

What was sequenced was thymocytes. The receptors shown here come from a girl under three years old with a congenital heart defect. Both conserved end residues are part of each CDR3. Each record gives: CDR3 length, V gene, clone size, D gene, J gene, CDR3 protein, CDR3 DNA. A D gene is named only where the DNA matches it firmly. Clone size appears in some rows only: once, few, many, or a class for an expanded clone.

len: 15
v_gene: TRBV2
abundance: .
d_gene: .
j_gene: TRBJ1-2
CDR3aa: CASSEALGAYYGYTF
CDR3nt: TGTGCCAGCAGTGAAGCGCTTGGGGCCTACTATGGCTACACCTTC

len: 13
v_gene: TRBV10-3
abundance: .
d_gene: .
j_gene: TRBJ2-3
CDR3aa: CAISDRGRDTQYF
CDR3nt: TGTGCCATCAGTGACCGGGGGAGGGATACGCAGTATTTT

len: 18
v_gene: TRBV6-1
abundance: once
d_gene: TRBD1
j_gene: TRBJ2-6
CDR3aa: CASSGQGPLASGANVLTF
CDR3nt: TGTGCCAGCAGTGGACAGGGCCCCCTCGCCTCTGGGGCCAACGTCCTGACTTTC

len: 13
v_gene: TRBV5-1
abundance: .
d_gene: .
j_gene: TRBJ2-5
CDR3aa: CASSPHRGETQYF
CDR3nt: TGCGCCAGCAGCCCCCACCGGGGAGAGACCCAGTACTTC

len: 16
v_gene: TRBV5-1
abundance: .
d_gene: .
j_gene: TRBJ1-4
CDR3aa: CASSTGAHATNEKLFF
CDR3nt: TGCGCCAGCAGCACTGGGGCCCATGCAACTAATGAAAAACTGTTTTTT

len: 15
v_gene: TRBV7-3
abundance: once
d_gene: TRBD1
j_gene: TRBJ2-1
CDR3aa: CASSPDRGIYNEQFF
CDR3nt: TGTGCCAGCAGCCCGGACAGGGGCATCTACAATGAGCAGTTCTTC

len: 15
v_gene: TRBV10-2
abundance: .
d_gene: .
j_gene: TRBJ1-5
CDR3aa: CASSVGSYEVGPQHF
CDR3nt: TGCGCCAGCAGTGTGGGTTCTTACGAGGTCGGACCCCAGCATTTT

len: 15
v_gene: TRBV9
abundance: .
d_gene: .
j_gene: TRBJ2-5
CDR3aa: CASSVGVGARKTQYF
CDR3nt: TGTGCCAGCAGCGTAGGGGTGGGGGCTCGAAAGACCCAGTACTTC

len: 15
v_gene: TRBV28
abundance: once
d_gene: .
j_gene: TRBJ1-4
CDR3aa: CASSLPRGRDEKLFF
CDR3nt: TGTGCCAGCAGTTTACCCAGGGGAAGGGATGAAAAACTGTTTTTT

len: 15
v_gene: TRBV9
abundance: .
d_gene: TRBD1
j_gene: TRBJ1-1
CDR3aa: CASSVRTGLDTEAFF
CDR3nt: TGTGCCAGCAGCGTCCGGACAGGGTTGGACACTGAAGCTTTCTTT

len: 13
v_gene: TRBV6-5
abundance: .
d_gene: .
j_gene: TRBJ1-1
CDR3aa: CASRIRVRTEAFF
CDR3nt: TGTGCCAGCAGAATCAGGGTACGCACTGAAGCTTTCTTT

len: 15
v_gene: TRBV5-1
abundance: .
d_gene: TRBD1
j_gene: TRBJ2-2
CDR3aa: CASSFGTGMPGELFF
CDR3nt: TGCGCCAGCAGCTTCGGGACAGGGATGCCCGGGGAGCTGTTTTTT

len: 14
v_gene: TRBV28
abundance: .
d_gene: .
j_gene: TRBJ1-2
CDR3aa: CASSLGGNHYGYTF
CDR3nt: TGTGCCAGCAGTTTAGGGGGGAATCATTATGGCTACACCTTC

len: 13
v_gene: TRBV30
abundance: .
d_gene: TRBD1
j_gene: TRBJ1-2
CDR3aa: CAWSVRTGRGYTF
CDR3nt: TGTGCCTGGAGTGTTCGGACAGGGAGAGGCTACACCTTC

len: 15
v_gene: TRBV28
abundance: .
d_gene: .
j_gene: TRBJ1-1
CDR3aa: CASSWPIEGGREAFF
CDR3nt: TGTGCCAGCAGTTGGCCAATAGAGGGGGGGCGGGAAGCTTTCTTT